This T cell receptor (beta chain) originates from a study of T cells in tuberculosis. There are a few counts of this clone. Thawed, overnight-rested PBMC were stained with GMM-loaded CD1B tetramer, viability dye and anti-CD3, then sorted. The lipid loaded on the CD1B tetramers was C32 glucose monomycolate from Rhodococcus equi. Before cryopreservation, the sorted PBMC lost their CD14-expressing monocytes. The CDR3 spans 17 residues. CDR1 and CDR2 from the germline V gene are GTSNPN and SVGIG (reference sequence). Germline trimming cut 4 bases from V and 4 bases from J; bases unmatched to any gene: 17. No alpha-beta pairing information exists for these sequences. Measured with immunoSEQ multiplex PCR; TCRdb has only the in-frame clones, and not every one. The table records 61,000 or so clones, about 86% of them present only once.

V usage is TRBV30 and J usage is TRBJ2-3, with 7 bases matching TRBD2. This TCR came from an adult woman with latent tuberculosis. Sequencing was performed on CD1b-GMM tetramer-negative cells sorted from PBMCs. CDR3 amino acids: CAWMEAGKASVADTQYF. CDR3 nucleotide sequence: TGTGCCTGGATGGAAGCGGGGAAAGCTTCAGTCGCAGATACGCAGTATTTT.